This TCR beta chain is from a study of shared clonotypes between healthy human individuals. General study points: Limited genetic and exposure-history diversity came from having few donors.

Remarks on this clone: Its target is not known.

Ten immunoSEQ deep assay plates served to sequence unsorted PBMC DNA. The data were produced by immunoSEQ multiplex PCR, yet TCRdb's version contains in-frame clones alone and is incomplete. This table has 450,000 or so clones, approximately 80% appearing once. CDR3 length: 14 residues. V shed 1 base and J shed 2 bases, with 9 bases lying between them. CDR1 and CDR2 (germline): MNHEY, SVGAGI. The study drew all its donors from Caucasian adults living in Nashville, Tennessee. This chain connects TRBV6-5 to TRBJ2-7; the D call may be TRBD1 or TRBD2 (5 bases each). The sample was PBMCs. This receptor was taken from a woman aged 35 to 49 in good health. Some clones in this sample may be carry-over from other donors' samples. The CDR3: CASSYFPGPYEQYF. CDR3 coding DNA: TGTGCCAGCAGTTACTTTCCGGGGCCCTACGAGCAGTACTTC.